This TCR beta chain was documented in a study of blood T cell repertoires in COVID-19. Background on the study: From the United States, Italy and Spain came samples of acute and convalescent COVID-19. PBMCs, B-cell-depleted T cells, or T cells were the source of the cDNA or gDNA that made up the material.

The CDR3 has 14 residues. CDR1 and CDR2 (germline): MNHEY, SVGEGT. V shed 2 bases and J shed 4 bases, with 11 bases lying between them. In the original workflow: Researchers report that nucleated cell counts were estimated from reference gene primer amplification. Clones were sequenced by immunoSEQ multiplex PCR, and TCRdb holds only the in-frame ones, with some missing. From that table come the V and J calls and clone size; the DNA was used to work out D and trimming. The sample shows 110,000 to 150,000 clones, 84% of them seen only once. Sequencing was performed on peripheral blood. The genes are TRBV6-2 or TRBV6-3 and TRBJ1-2; weak D call: TRBD1 (6 bases). This receptor was obtained from a man in his 60s with active or convalescent COVID-19. DNA for the CDR3: TGTGCCAGCAGTTACCCCGGGACAACCTATGGCTACACCTTC. Protein: CASSYPGTTYGYTF.